This TCR beta chain was sequenced during a study of regulatory T cells in long-lasting Graves disease. Study summary: The study enrolled newly diagnosed Graves' patients on antithyroid drugs under 3 months. Notes on the study in general: Peripheral blood alone, not thyroid tissue, underwent study. Under persistent disease, TRBV28, TRBJ1-2 and TRBJ2-5 were used preferentially.

Remarks on this clonotype: Antigen: not known.

The sample's time point: newly diagnosed GD, antithyroid drugs for less than 3 months. Extracted RNA from PBMCs served as the source of the TCR library. With 3 bases removed from V and 2 bases from J, the gap between germline ends came to 11 bases. Germline CDR1 is GTSNPN and CDR2 is SVGIG (reference sequence). The CDR3 spans 13 residues. To make TCR beta libraries, researchers used iRepertoire HTBI primers and Arm-PCR of CDR3 regions. One entry per CDR3 protein, called by TCRdb with MiXCR from the multiplex PCR reads. The profile shows 530,000 or so distinct CDR3 sequences, approximately 12% of them singletons. These same records also appear under a second study, on T cells in Graves' hyperthyroidism and ophthalmopathy. That source notes: The HTBI primer set drove a first-round RT-PCR of the TCR CDR3.

The clonotype was recovered from a man between 25 and 39 years old with Graves disease. The rearrangement links TRBV30 to TRBJ2-7, with a tentative D call TRBD1 (6 bases). Sequenced here: peripheral blood mononuclear cells (PBMCs), sampled at new diagnosis, from a patient treated with antithyroid drugs. The CDR3 DNA reads as TGTGCCTGGAGGAAGGACAGTCCCTACGAGCAGTACTTC. This gives the protein CAWRKDSPYEQYF.